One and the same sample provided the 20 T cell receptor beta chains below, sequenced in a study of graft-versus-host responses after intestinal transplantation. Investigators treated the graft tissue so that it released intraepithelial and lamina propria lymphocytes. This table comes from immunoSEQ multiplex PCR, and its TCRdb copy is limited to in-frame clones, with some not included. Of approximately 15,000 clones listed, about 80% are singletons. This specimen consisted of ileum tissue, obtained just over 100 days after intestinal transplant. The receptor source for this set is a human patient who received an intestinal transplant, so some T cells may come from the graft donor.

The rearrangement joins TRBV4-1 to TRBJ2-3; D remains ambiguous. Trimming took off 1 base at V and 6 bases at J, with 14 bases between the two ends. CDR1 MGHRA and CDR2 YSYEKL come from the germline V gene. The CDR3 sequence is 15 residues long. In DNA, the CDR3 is TGCGCCAGCAGCCAAGGGTACCCGCGACCCGATACGCAGTATTTT. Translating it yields CASSQGYPRPDTQYF.

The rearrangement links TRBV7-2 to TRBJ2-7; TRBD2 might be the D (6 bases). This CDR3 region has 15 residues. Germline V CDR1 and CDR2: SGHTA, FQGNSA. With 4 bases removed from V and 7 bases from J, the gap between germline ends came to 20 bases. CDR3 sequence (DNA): TGTGCCAGCAGCTACACCTGGGCGGGACGTGAGGAGCAGTACTTC. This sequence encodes CASSYTWAGREEQYF.

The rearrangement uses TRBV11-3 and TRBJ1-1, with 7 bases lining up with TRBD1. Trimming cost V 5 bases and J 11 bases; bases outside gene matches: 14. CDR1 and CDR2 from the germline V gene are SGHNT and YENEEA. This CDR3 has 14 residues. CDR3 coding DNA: TGTGCCAGCAGCCCCACAGGGGAACGCGGAGGGGCTTTCTTT. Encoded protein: CASSPTGERGGAFF.

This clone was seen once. CDR3 bases: TGCGCCAGCAGCCCCGGGACTAGCGGGTTCAATGAGCAGTTCTTC. It specifies CASSPGTSGFNEQFF. The chain recombines TRBV4-3 with TRBJ2-1; 12 bases map to TRBD2. V trimming: 4 bases; J trimming: 6 bases; junction bases outside the gene matches: 4. The CDR3 sequence is 15 residues long. Germline assignment: CDR1 LGHNA and CDR2 YSLEER.

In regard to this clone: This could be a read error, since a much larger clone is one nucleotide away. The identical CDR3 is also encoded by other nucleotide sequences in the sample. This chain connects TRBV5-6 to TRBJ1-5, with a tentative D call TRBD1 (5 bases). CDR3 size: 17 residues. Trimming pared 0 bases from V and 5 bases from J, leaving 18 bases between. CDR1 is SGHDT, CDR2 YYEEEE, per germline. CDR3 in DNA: TGTGCCAGCAGCTTGGGAGGGGCGCGGTTCTGTCATCAGCCCCAGCATTTT. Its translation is CASSLGGARFCHQPQHF.

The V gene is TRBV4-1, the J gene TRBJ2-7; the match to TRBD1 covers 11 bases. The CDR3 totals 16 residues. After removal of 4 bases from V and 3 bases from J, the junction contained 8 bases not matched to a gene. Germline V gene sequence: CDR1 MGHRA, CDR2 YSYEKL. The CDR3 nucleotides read TGCGCCAGCAGCCGAACCCCGGGACAGGGGGACTACGAGCAGTACTTC. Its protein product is CASSRTPGQGDYEQYF.

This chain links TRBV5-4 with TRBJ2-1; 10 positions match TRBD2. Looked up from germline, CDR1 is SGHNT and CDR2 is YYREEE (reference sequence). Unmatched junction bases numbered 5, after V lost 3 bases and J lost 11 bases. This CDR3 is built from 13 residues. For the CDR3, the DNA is TGTGCCAGCAGCTACTCTAGCGGGAGAAAGCAGTTCTTC. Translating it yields CASSYSSGRKQFF. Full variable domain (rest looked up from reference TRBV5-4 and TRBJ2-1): ETGVTQSPTHLIKTRGQQVTLRCSSQSGHNTVSWYQQALGQGPQFIFQYYREEENGRGNFPPRFSGLQFPNYSSELNVNALELDDSALYLCASSYSSGRKQFFGPGTRLTVL.

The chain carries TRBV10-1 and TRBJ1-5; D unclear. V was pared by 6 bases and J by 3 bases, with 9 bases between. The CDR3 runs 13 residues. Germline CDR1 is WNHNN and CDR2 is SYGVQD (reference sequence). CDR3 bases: TGCGCCAGCAGCGCGGGGTACAATCAGCCCCAGCATTTT. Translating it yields CASSAGYNQPQHF.

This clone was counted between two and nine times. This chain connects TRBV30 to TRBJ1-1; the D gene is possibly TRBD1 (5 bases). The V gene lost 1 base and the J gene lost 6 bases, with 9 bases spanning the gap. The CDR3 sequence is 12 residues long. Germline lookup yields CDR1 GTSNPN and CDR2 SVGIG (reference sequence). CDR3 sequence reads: CAWSAGGAEAFF. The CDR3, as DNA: TGTGCCTGGAGTGCAGGAGGGGCTGAAGCTTTCTTT.

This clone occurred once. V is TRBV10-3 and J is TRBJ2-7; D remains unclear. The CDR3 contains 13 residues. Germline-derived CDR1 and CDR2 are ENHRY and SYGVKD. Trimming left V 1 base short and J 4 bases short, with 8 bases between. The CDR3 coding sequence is TGTGCCATCAGTGAGTTTAGGGTTTACGAGCAGTACTTC. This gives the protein CAISEFRVYEQYF.

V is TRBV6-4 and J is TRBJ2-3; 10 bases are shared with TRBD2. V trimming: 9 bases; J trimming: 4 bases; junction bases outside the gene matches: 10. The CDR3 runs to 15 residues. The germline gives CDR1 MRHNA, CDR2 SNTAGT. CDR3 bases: TGTGCCAGTTCAGAACGAGCGGGAGGGCCAGATACGCAGTATTTT. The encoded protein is CASSERAGGPDTQYF.

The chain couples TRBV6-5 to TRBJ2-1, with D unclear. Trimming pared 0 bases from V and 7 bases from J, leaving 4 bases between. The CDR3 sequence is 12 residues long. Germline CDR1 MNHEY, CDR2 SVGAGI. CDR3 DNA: TGTGCCAGCAGTTACTCAGGAAATGAGCAGTTCTTC. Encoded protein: CASSYSGNEQFF.

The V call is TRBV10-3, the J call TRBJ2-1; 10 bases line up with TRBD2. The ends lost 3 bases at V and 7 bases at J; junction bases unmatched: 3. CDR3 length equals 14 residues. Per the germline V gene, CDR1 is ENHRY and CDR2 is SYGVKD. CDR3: CAISETSGENEQFF. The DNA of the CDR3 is TGTGCCATCAGTGAAACTAGCGGGGAGAATGAGCAGTTCTTC.

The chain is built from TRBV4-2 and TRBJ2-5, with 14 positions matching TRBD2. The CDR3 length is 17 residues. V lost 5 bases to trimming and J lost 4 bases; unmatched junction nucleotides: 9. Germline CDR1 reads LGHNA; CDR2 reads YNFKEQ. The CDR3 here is CASSFPGLAGVRETQYF. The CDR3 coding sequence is TGTGCCAGCAGCTTCCCGGGACTAGCGGGAGTACGAGAGACCCAGTACTTC.

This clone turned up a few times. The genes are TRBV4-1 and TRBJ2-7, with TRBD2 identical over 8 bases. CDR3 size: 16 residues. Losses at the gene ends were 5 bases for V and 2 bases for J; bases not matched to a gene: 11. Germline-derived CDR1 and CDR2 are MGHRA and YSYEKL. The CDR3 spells CASSRRASGQAYEQYF. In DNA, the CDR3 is TGCGCCAGCAGCAGGAGGGCTAGCGGGCAAGCCTACGAGCAGTACTTC.

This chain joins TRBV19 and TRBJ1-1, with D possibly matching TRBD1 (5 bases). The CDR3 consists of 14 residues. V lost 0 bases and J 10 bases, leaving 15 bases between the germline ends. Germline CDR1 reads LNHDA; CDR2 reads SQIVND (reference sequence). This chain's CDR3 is CASSIDMKGRGAFF. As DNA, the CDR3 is TGTGCCAGTAGTATAGACATGAAGGGGCGTGGAGCTTTCTTT.

CDR3 in amino acids: CASSAQGAPEAFF. The CDR3 nucleotides are TGTGCCAGCAGCGCGCAGGGGGCACCTGAAGCTTTCTTT. The chain combines TRBV4-2 with TRBJ1-1, with 8 bases matching TRBD1. The CDR3 is made up of 13 amino acids. V lost 5 bases to trimming and J lost 6 bases; unmatched junction nucleotides: 5. Germline CDR1 is LGHNA and CDR2 is YNFKEQ.

The CDR3 nucleotides read TGTGCCAGCAGAGGACTAGCGGGAGCCGGTAATGAGCAGTTCTTC. Encoded protein: CASRGLAGAGNEQFF. The rearrangement joins TRBV6-1 to TRBJ2-1, with 13 positions matching TRBD2. V gave up 6 bases and J gave up 7 bases; unmatched junction bases: 6. This CDR3 comprises 15 residues. The germline gives CDR1 MNHNS, CDR2 SASEGT.

CDR3 sequence: CASSSRPGVFGEQYF. In DNA, the CDR3 is TGTGCCAGCAGCTCCCGACCAGGGGTATTTGGCGAGCAGTACTTC. This sequence joins TRBV7-7 and TRBJ2-7, with D possibly matching TRBD1 (6 bases). With 4 bases removed from V and 6 bases from J, the gap between germline ends came to 19 bases. The CDR3 totals 15 residues. Germline V lookup: CDR1 SSHAT, CDR2 FNYEAQ (reference sequence). The variable domain in full, completed from reference TRBV7-7 and TRBJ2-7, reads GAGVSQSPRYKVTKRGQDVTLRCDPISSHATLYWYQQALGQGPEFLTYFNYEAQPDKSGLPSDRFSAERPEGSISTLTIQRTEQRDSAMYRCASSSRPGVFGEQYFGPGTRLTVT.

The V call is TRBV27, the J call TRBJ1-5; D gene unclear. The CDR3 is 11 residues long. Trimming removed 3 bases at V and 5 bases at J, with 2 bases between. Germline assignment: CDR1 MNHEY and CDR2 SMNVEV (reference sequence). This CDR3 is CASSLHQPQHF. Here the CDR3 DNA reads TGTGCCAGCAGTTTGCATCAGCCCCAGCATTTT.